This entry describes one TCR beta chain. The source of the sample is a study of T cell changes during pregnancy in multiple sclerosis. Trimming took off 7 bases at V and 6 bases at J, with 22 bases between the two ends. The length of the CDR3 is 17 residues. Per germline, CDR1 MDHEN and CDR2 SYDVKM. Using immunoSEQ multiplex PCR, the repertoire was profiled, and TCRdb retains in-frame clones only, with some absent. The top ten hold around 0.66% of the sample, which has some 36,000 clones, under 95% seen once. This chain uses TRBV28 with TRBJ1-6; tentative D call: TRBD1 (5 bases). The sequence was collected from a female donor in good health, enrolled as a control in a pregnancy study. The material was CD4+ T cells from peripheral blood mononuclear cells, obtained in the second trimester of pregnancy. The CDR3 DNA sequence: TGTGCCAGCATCGGCCCCCAATCGACAGTCGCTAATTCACCCCTCCACTTT. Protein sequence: CASIGPQSTVANSPLHF.